This T cell receptor beta chain was sequenced during a study of blood T cell repertoires in COVID-19. TCRdb's copy holds only in-frame clones and misses some; the assay was immunoSEQ multiplex PCR. The table has tens of thousands of clones, roughly 88% seen once. Material for sequencing was peripheral blood. This receptor was taken from an elderly woman with active or convalescent COVID-19.

CDR3 region: CASSPGPPGGYTF. The CDR3 nucleotides are TGCGCCAGCAGCCCTGGTCCCCCGGGGGGCTACACCTTC. The rearrangement links TRBV10-1 to TRBJ1-2, with no clear D. CDR3 size: 13 residues. The germline V gene encodes CDR1 WNHNN and CDR2 SYGVQD (reference sequence). V was pared by 6 bases and J by 8 bases, with 16 bases between.